Sequencing of this TCR beta chain was carried out in a study of spatial heterogeneity in lung cancer. Across the study: Alpha-chain detections were consistently fewer than beta-chain detections among the sequences. The study's findings and limits: The appearance of ubiquitous expanded tumor TCRs in blood was greater at resection than follow-up.

Time point given: sample taken at primary tumor resection. The study sequenced unsorted whole RNA from tumor, nontumor lung or frozen PBMC. There were some 76 donors, all of them untreated patients with early-stage non-small cell lung cancer. Germline-derived CDR1 and CDR2 are MNHEY and SVGAGI. This CDR3 has 15 amino acids. V was pared by 5 bases and J by 7 bases, with 21 bases between. This clonotype was seen repeatedly, ten times or more. Its antigen is as yet unknown. A distinct unique molecular identifier was carried by each TCR cDNA molecule. In TCRdb, the 5' RACE reads were re-called with MiXCR into one record per CDR3 protein. Of under 40,000 distinct CDR3 sequences in the sample, roughly 5% were seen once.

The chain has TRBV6-5 and TRBJ2-7; D is unclear. The starting material was PBMCs, obtained at surgery. The sequence was collected from a female donor with early-stage non-small cell lung cancer. The CDR3 spells CASSPVSYTTKEQYF. CDR3 sequence (DNA): TGTGCCAGCAGTCCCGTAAGCTACACCACGAAAGAGCAGTACTTC.